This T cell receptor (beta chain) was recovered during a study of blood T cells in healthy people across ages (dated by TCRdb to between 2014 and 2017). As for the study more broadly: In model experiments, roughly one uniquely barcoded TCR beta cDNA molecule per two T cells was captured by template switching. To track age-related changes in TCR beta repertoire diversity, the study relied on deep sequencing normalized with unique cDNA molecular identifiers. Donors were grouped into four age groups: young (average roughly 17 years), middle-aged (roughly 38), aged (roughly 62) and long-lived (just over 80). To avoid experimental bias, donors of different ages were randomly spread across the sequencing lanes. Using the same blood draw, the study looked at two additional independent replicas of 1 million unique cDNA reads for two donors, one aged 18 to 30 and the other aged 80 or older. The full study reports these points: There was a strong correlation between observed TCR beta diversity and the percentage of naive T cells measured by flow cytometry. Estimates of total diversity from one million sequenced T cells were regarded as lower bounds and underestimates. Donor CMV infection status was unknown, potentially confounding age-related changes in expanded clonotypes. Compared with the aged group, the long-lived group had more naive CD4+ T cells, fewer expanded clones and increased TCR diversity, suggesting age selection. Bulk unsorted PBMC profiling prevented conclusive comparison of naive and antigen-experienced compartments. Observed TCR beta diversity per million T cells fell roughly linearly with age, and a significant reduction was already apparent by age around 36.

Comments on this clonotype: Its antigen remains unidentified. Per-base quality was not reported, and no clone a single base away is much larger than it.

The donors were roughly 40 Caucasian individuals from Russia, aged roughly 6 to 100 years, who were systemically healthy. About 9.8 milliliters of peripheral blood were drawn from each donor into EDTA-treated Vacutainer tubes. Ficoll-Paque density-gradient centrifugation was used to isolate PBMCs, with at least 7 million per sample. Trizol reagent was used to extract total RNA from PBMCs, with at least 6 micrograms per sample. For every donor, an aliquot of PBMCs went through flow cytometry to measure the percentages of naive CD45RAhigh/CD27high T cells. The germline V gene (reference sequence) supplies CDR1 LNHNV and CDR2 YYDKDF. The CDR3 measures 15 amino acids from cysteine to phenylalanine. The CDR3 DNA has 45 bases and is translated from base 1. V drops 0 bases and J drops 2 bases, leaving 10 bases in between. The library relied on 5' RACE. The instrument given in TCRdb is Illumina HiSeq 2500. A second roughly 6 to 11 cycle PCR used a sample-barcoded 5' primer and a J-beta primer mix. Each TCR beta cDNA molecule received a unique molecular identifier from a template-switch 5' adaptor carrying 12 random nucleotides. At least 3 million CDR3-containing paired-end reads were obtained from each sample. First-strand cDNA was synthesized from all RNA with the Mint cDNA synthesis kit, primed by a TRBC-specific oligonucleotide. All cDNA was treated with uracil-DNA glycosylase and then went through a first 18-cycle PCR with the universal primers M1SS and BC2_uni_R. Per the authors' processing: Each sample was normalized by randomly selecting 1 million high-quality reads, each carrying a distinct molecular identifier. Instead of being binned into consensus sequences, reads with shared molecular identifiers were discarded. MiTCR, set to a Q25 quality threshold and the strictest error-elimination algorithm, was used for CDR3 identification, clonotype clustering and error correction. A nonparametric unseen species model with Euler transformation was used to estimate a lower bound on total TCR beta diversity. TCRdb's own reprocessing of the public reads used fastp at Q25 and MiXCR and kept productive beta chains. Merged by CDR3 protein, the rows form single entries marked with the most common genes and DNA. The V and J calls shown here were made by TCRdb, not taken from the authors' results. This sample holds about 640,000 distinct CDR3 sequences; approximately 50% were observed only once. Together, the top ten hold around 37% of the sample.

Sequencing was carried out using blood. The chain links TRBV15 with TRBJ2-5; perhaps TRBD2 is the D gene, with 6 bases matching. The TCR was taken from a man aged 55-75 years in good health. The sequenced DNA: TGTGCCACCAGCAGAGAGGGGGGTCCACAAGAGACCCAGTACTTC. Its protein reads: CATSREGGPQETQYF.